This TCR beta chain was captured in a study of graft-versus-host responses after intestinal transplantation. On the study more broadly: Induction using anti-thymocyte globulin, followed by tacrolimus and steroids for roughly 3 years, was given to all recipients.

Regarding this clone: The antigen remains unidentified.

The ends lost 5 bases at V and 0 bases at J; junction bases unmatched: 14. Germline V gene sequence: CDR1 SGHTA, CDR2 FQGNSA. CDR3 length equals 18 residues. Some clones are missing from TCRdb's copy, which holds only in-frame ones; the method was immunoSEQ multiplex PCR. Of about 90,000 clones in the sample, more than 85% are singletons; the top ten hold around 0.53%. Study findings and constraints: Recipient bone marrow held GvH clones, some seen earlier in ileum or blood. Declines in HvG clones occurring early post-transplant were associated with peak circulating GvH clone levels. Graft-versus-host to host-versus-graft clonal ratios in allografts were high in patients with graft-donor T cell macrochimerism.

This sample comprised unstimulated CD8+ T cells sorted from spleen or lymph node cells, obtained before intestinal transplant. This clonotype was obtained from a human donor who received an intestinal transplant. This chain links TRBV7-2 with TRBJ2-3; the match to TRBD2 covers 7 bases. This CDR3 reads CASSPFVWLADSTDTQYF. In nucleotides, the CDR3 is TGTGCCAGCAGCCCTTTTGTGTGGCTAGCGGATAGCACAGATACGCAGTATTTT.